Sequencing of this TCR beta chain was carried out in a study of lymphopenia after photon versus proton radiotherapy. Study results and limitations: In patients who died, overall survival fell as post-nadir TCR diversity dropped more.

This clone was picked up one time. Its antigen is unidentified. This table comes from immunoSEQ multiplex PCR, and its TCRdb copy is limited to in-frame clones, with some not included. This sample carries roughly 49,000 clones, more than 85% of them seen once, and the ten largest clones take about a sixth. CDR1 is SGHRS and CDR2 is YFSETQ in the germline V gene. CDR3 size: 16 residues. The V gene end was trimmed by 4 bases and the J gene end by 2 bases; junction bases not matched to a gene: 11. The TCR sequence derives from a woman aged 40 to 55 with cholangiocarcinoma. This sequence joins TRBV5-1 and TRBJ2-7, with 8 bases matching TRBD1. This material consisted of peripheral blood, taken from a patient treated with photon-based radiotherapy. In nucleotides, the CDR3 is TGCGCCAGCAGCCGCTGGAAGGGACAGGTTCCCTACGAGCAGTACTTC. This translates into CASSRWKGQVPYEQYF.